This TCR beta chain was captured by sequencing in a study of PD-1 blockade in mismatch repair-deficient tumors. Overall study: Patients had over ten mismatch repair-deficient cancer types and were previously treated and progressing.

Mismatch repair deficiency was confirmed in all patients, by PCR or immunohistochemistry. Repertoires were generated with immunoSEQ multiplex PCR, while TCRdb's copy carries only in-frame clones and drops some. The top ten hold less than 6.5% of the sample, which has approximately 80,000 clones, approximately 80% seen once. Germline lookup yields CDR1 LNHNV and CDR2 YYDKDF (reference sequence). V lost 4 bases to trimming and J lost 1 base, with 7 bases between them. The CDR3 has 13 amino acids. The chain is built from TRBV15 and TRBJ1-1, with D unclear. This specimen consisted of peripheral blood, obtained 44 weeks after starting pembrolizumab. The receptor's source is an adult with mismatch repair-deficient cancer. CDR3 sequence reads: CATSKQTNTEAFF. CDR3 in DNA: TGTGCCACCAGCAAACAAACGAACACTGAAGCTTTCTTT.